This entry describes one T cell receptor (beta chain). This entry belongs to a study of cytomegalovirus exposure and HLA in healthy donors. The PCR contained 60 Vbeta and 13 Jbeta primers. The protocol was immunoSEQ multiplex PCR, while the TCRdb copy is restricted to in-frame clones and leaves out a portion. The table shows some 130,000 clones, with about four fifths occurring only once. This CDR3 region has 16 residues. V lost 4 bases, J lost 7 bases, and 9 bases stayed unmatched. Per the germline V gene, CDR1 is SGHRS and CDR2 is YFSETQ. Sequencing was performed on PBMCs. This TCR was sampled from a young man in good health. The V and J genes are TRBV5-1 and TRBJ2-7, with 15 bases lining up with TRBD2. The chain's CDR3 is CASSEGPGLAGGEQYF. The CDR3 DNA reads TGCGCCAGCAGCGAGGGACCGGGACTAGCGGGGGGAGAGCAGTACTTC.